A single sample is the source of the 30 T cell receptor beta chains below, sequenced in a study of blood T cell repertoires in COVID-19. TCRdb keeps only in-frame clones here, not all; method: immunoSEQ multiplex PCR. The sample includes under 75,000 clones, 55% to 75% of them seen just once. Input material: peripheral blood. The receptors were sampled from an older woman with COVID-19, enrolled during active disease.

The chain has TRBV18 and TRBJ2-5; possible D gene TRBD2, 6 bases. CDR3 length equals 12 residues. V was clipped by 4 bases and J by 4 bases, with 7 bases between them. The germline gives CDR1 KGHSH, CDR2 LQKENI. The CDR3 loop is CASSLSGETQYF. CDR3 bases: TGTGCCAGCTCACTTAGCGGAGAGACCCAGTACTTC.

This chain connects TRBV6-5 to TRBJ1-5; tentative D call: TRBD1 (6 bases). V was cut by 5 bases and J by 4 bases, with 9 bases left in between. CDR1 and CDR2 from the germline V gene are MNHEY and SVGAGI. The CDR3 spans 13 residues. CDR3 sequence (DNA): TGTGCCAGCAGTCGAACAGGGAATCAGCCCCAGCATTTT. This gives the protein CASSRTGNQPQHF.

The chain couples TRBV19 to TRBJ2-2; TRBD1 aligns across 9 bases. Germline CDR1 reads LNHDA; CDR2 reads SQIVND (reference sequence). V lost 8 bases to trimming and J lost 6 bases; unmatched junction nucleotides: 4. This CDR3 region has 13 residues. The CDR3 DNA is TGTGCCAGTCGGACAGGGGCCCCCGGGGAGCTGTTTTTT. Amino acids: CASRTGAPGELFF.

The gene calls are TRBV18 and TRBJ2-1; no reliable D call. Germline V gene lookup returns CDR1 KGHSH and CDR2 LQKENI. Trimming pared 6 bases from V and 0 bases from J, leaving 9 bases between. This CDR3 is 14 amino acids long. This CDR3 is CASSSPSSYNEQFF. Here the CDR3 DNA reads TGTGCCAGCTCCTCCCCGAGCTCCTACAATGAGCAGTTCTTC.

In this sample, this clone turned up once. The chain joins TRBV6-2 or TRBV6-3 to TRBJ2-3; 8 bases line up with TRBD1. The CDR3 length is 16 residues. The junction had 10 bases not matched to a gene; V was cut back by 6 bases and J by 2 bases. Germline assignment: CDR1 MNHEY and CDR2 SVGEGT. CDR3 nucleotides: TGTGCCAGCAGCCGTCGGACAGGGCGGAACACAGATACGCAGTATTTT. This encodes CASSRRTGRNTDTQYF.

This rearrangement joins TRBV7-6 to TRBJ1-2; 10 bases match TRBD1. This CDR3 contains 14 residues. Looked up from germline, CDR1 is SGHVS and CDR2 is FNYEAQ. After removal of 5 bases from V and 6 bases from J, the junction contained 6 bases not matched to a gene. Here the CDR3 reads CASSRDRGQDGYTF. The CDR3 DNA sequence: TGTGCCAGCAGCCGAGACAGGGGGCAGGATGGCTACACCTTC.

CDR3 nucleotides: TGTGCCAGCAGCCCGGGACAGGGGGCTCGTAATGGCTACACCTTC. Translating gives CASSPGQGARNGYTF. The chain is built from TRBV6-2 or TRBV6-3 and TRBJ1-2, with 12 bases aligning to TRBD1. V gave up 6 bases and J gave up 6 bases; unmatched junction bases: 8. The CDR3 length is 15 residues. The V gene's germline CDR1 is MNHEY and CDR2 SVGEGT.

The chain employs TRBV19 and TRBJ1-1, with D tentatively TRBD1 (6 bases). V was cut by 6 bases and J by 3 bases, with 23 bases left in between. The CDR3 has 17 residues. CDR1 is LNHDA, CDR2 SQIVND, per germline (reference sequence). The CDR3: CASSSRGHRAGDTEAFF. CDR3 nucleotide sequence: TGTGCCAGTAGCTCCCGGGGACACAGGGCCGGGGACACTGAAGCTTTCTTT.

This chain uses TRBV5-5 with TRBJ1-6; TRBD1 matches at 10 bases. Germline V gene lookup returns CDR1 SGHKS and CDR2 YYEKEE (reference sequence). V was pared by 4 bases and J by 0 bases, with 10 bases of the junction left unmatched. The CDR3 totals 19 residues. The CDR3 DNA sequence: TGTGCCAGCAGCCCGGGAGGGACAGGGGCTAGCTCCTATAATTCACCCCTCCACTTT. Translating gives CASSPGGTGASSYNSPLHF.

V is TRBV19 and J is TRBJ2-1, with TRBD2 identical over 12 bases. CDR1 is LNHDA, CDR2 SQIVND, per germline (reference sequence). Unmatched junction bases numbered 5, after V lost 1 base and J lost 4 bases. The CDR3 length is 17 residues. The CDR3 here is CASSIAGTSGSYNEQFF. For the CDR3, the DNA is TGTGCCAGTAGTATAGCCGGGACTAGCGGGTCTTACAATGAGCAGTTCTTC.

There are a few counts of this clone. The CDR3 protein is CASSERQVNTEAFF. The CDR3 coding sequence is TGTGCCAGCAGTGAGCGACAGGTGAACACTGAAGCTTTCTTT. The V call is TRBV6-1, the J call TRBJ1-1; tentatively, D is TRBD1 (6 bases). The CDR3 loop spans 14 amino acids. V shed 3 bases and J shed 0 bases, with 8 bases lying between them. Germline values: CDR1 MNHNS, CDR2 SASEGT.

The chain is built from TRBV7-8 and TRBJ1-2; TRBD1 is a possible D gene (5 bases). The germline V and J ends were trimmed by 5 bases and 3 bases, with 19 bases remaining between them. This CDR3 spans 16 amino acids. Per the germline V gene, CDR1 is SGHVS and CDR2 is FQNEAQ. CDR3 sequence: CASSLFTGKKDYGYTF. The CDR3 bases are TGTGCCAGCAGCCTCTTTACAGGAAAAAAAGACTATGGCTACACCTTC. Filled out from reference TRBV7-8 and TRBJ1-2, the complete variable domain reads GAGVSQSPRYKVAKRGQDVALRCDPISGHVSLFWYQQALGQGPEFLTYFQNEAQLDKSGLPSDRFFAERPEGSVSTLKIQRTQQEDSAVYLCASSLFTGKKDYGYTFGSGTRLTVV.

V usage is TRBV29-1 and J usage is TRBJ1-1; D uncertain. Trimming took off 3 bases at V and 5 bases at J, with 13 bases between the two ends. CDR1 and CDR2 from the germline V gene are SQVTM and ANQGSEA. The CDR3 length is 13 residues. As DNA, the CDR3 is TGCAGCGTTGAGCGAACTAGAGGGACTGAAGCTTTCTTT. Protein product: CSVERTRGTEAFF.

The chain combines TRBV6-5 with TRBJ1-2; maybe TRBD1 (6 bases). V dropped 7 bases and J dropped 7 bases, with 19 bases sitting between them. This CDR3 has 14 residues. Germline CDR1 and CDR2: MNHEY and SVGAGI. CDR3 DNA: TGTGCCAGCATGGGGATACCGGCACAGGGTGGCTACACCTTC. Its translation is CASMGIPAQGGYTF.

This clone appeared a single time. The chain recombines TRBV6-2 or TRBV6-3 with TRBJ2-2; D possibly corresponds to TRBD2 (6 bases). In germline, CDR1 is MNHEY, CDR2 SVGEGT. CDR3 length: 17 amino acids. V shed 0 bases and J shed 4 bases, with 15 bases lying between them. The CDR3 sequence: CASSYSPGGGSTGELFF. In DNA form, the CDR3 reads TGTGCCAGCAGTTACTCCCCCGGTGGAGGGAGCACCGGGGAGCTGTTTTTT.

This clone was seen only a few times. This CDR3 is CASSGPRDLGTNEAFF. The CDR3 nucleotides are TGTGCCAGTAGTGGCCCCCGGGACCTCGGGACAAATGAAGCTTTCTTT. The chain is built from TRBV19 and TRBJ1-1; possible D gene TRBD1, 6 bases. V shed 5 bases and J shed 7 bases, with 23 bases lying between them. From germline, CDR1 is LNHDA and CDR2 SQIVND (reference sequence). The CDR3 has 16 residues.

This clone has a handful of counts. J is TRBJ2-5 and V is TRBV7-9; 9 bases align to TRBD2. J lost 3 bases, V lost 5 bases, and 7 bases had no gene match. Germline values: CDR1 SEHNR, CDR2 FQNEAQ (reference sequence). The CDR3 extends over 15 amino acids. CDR3 sequence reads: CASSPGGGVKETQYF. CDR3 DNA sequence: TGTGCCAGCAGCCCCGGCGGGGGGGTGAAAGAGACCCAGTACTTC. Full variable domain (rest looked up from reference TRBV7-9 and TRBJ2-5): DTGVSQNPRHKITKRGQNVTFRCDPISEHNRLYWYRQTLGQGPEFLTYFQNEAQLEKSRLLSDRFSAERPKGSFSTLEIQRTEQGDSAMYLCASSPGGGVKETQYFGPGTRLLVL.

The chain combines TRBV19 with TRBJ1-3; D not certain. CDR1 is LNHDA, CDR2 SQIVND, per germline (reference sequence). CDR3 size: 14 residues. V lost 3 bases, J lost 2 bases, and 8 bases lay in between. The CDR3 DNA reads as TGTGCCAGTAGTATGCCGGGGACTGGAAACACCATATATTTT. As protein: CASSMPGTGNTIYF.

This chain joins TRBV6-1 and TRBJ1-1; TRBD1 aligns across 9 bases. CDR1 is MNHNS and CDR2 is SASEGT in the germline V gene. This CDR3 spans 15 amino acids. With V trimmed by 2 bases and J by 4 bases, 5 bases remained unmatched. The chain's CDR3 is CASSESVTGGTEAFF. For the CDR3, the DNA is TGTGCCAGCAGTGAATCAGTGACAGGGGGCACTGAAGCTTTCTTT.

The chain carries TRBV24-1 and TRBJ1-2; TRBD1 is a possible D gene (6 bases). The CDR3 sequence is 15 residues long. V lost 3 bases, J lost 2 bases, and 12 bases lay in between. In germline, CDR1 is KGHDR, CDR2 SFDVKD. The DNA of the CDR3 is TGTGCCACCAGTGATCGAGGTGGGGGCAACTATGGCTACACCTTC. Its protein product is CATSDRGGGNYGYTF.

The chain uses TRBV4-1 and TRBJ2-3; D call uncertain. V was trimmed by 0 bases and J by 6 bases, leaving 10 bases between them. CDR1 MGHRA and CDR2 YSYEKL come from the germline V gene. The CDR3 sequence is 14 residues long. For the CDR3, the DNA is TGCGCCAGCAGCCAAGAGCGGCCCCCGGATACGCAGTATTTT. This codes for CASSQERPPDTQYF.

The CDR3 loop reads CASSLDTGNEQFF. CDR3 bases: TGTGCCAGCAGCTTAGATACGGGCAATGAGCAGTTCTTC. This chain links TRBV11-3 with TRBJ2-1; D is ambiguous. The CDR3 totals 13 residues. The V end was cut by 0 bases, the J end by 6 bases, with 6 bases between. Germline V gene lookup returns CDR1 SGHNT and CDR2 YENEEA.

The chain is built from TRBV7-6 and TRBJ2-5; 8 bases align to TRBD2. With 1 base clipped from V and 2 bases from J, the junction kept 6 bases outside the gene matches. Germline loops: CDR1 SGHVS, CDR2 FNYEAQ. This CDR3 comprises 16 residues. CDR3 residues: CASSLVRGGLQETQYF. CDR3 DNA: TGTGCCAGCAGCTTAGTTCGGGGGGGCCTTCAAGAGACCCAGTACTTC.

The V gene is TRBV24-1, the J gene TRBJ2-1; 10 bases line up with TRBD1. Germline V CDR1 and CDR2: KGHDR, SFDVKD. V lost 1 base, J lost 5 bases, and 4 bases stayed unmatched. The CDR3 has 16 amino acids. The CDR3 loop reads CATSDFMDRGNNEQFF. CDR3 bases: TGTGCCACCAGTGATTTCATGGACAGGGGGAACAATGAGCAGTTCTTC.

The rearrangement joins TRBV15 to TRBJ2-5; D possibly corresponds to TRBD2 (5 bases). The CDR3 spans 14 residues. The germline gives CDR1 LNHNV, CDR2 YYDKDF (reference sequence). V shed 0 bases and J shed 4 bases, with 9 bases lying between them. The CDR3 bases are TGTGCCACCAGCAGAGACGCAGGAGGAGAGACCCAGTACTTC. Translation gives CATSRDAGGETQYF.

The chain uses TRBV7-9 and TRBJ2-5; tentatively, D is TRBD1 (5 bases). CDR3 length: 12 residues. The V end lost 11 bases, the J end lost 5 bases, and 15 bases lay between the germline ends. CDR1 and CDR2 from the germline V gene are SEHNR and FQNEAQ (reference sequence). This CDR3 is CAASQGPETQYF. CDR3 sequence (DNA): TGTGCCGCGTCCCAGGGTCCGGAGACCCAGTACTTC. Drawing the rest from reference TRBV7-9 and TRBJ2-5, the complete variable domain is DTGVSQNPRHKITKRGQNVTFRCDPISEHNRLYWYRQTLGQGPEFLTYFQNEAQLEKSRLLSDRFSAERPKGSFSTLEIQRTEQGDSAMYLCAASQGPETQYFGPGTRLLVL.

The V gene is TRBV11-2, the J gene TRBJ2-1, with 8 bases fitting TRBD2. CDR1 SGHAT and CDR2 FQNNGV come from the germline V gene. V dropped 4 bases and J dropped 7; count of bases not matched to a gene: 9. CDR3 length equals 15 residues. For the CDR3, the DNA is TGTGCCAGCAGCTCCGGACTAGCTGGTGGGAATGAGCAGTTCTTC. Encoded protein: CASSSGLAGGNEQFF. The entire variable domain, with the rest obtained from reference TRBV11-2 and TRBJ2-1, is as follows: EAGVAQSPRYKIIEKRQSVAFWCNPISGHATLYWYQQILGQGPKLLIQFQNNGVVDDSQLPKDRFSAERLKGVDSTLKIQPAKLEDSAVYLCASSSGLAGGNEQFFGPGTRLTVL.

This chain joins TRBV14 and TRBJ1-5; weak D call: TRBD1 (5 bases). This CDR3 has 14 residues. CDR1 and CDR2 from the germline V gene are SGHDN and FVKESK. Trimming removed 4 bases at V and 2 bases at J, with 9 bases between. The CDR3 sequence is CASSRTWGNQPQHF. CDR3 DNA: TGTGCCAGCAGCCGGACATGGGGCAATCAGCCCCAGCATTTT.

The CDR3 region is CASSSLYNTEAFF. In DNA, the CDR3 is TGTGCCAGCAGCTCCCTCTATAACACTGAAGCTTTCTTT. This rearrangement joins TRBV4-2 to TRBJ1-1; D is undetermined. This CDR3 has 13 residues. The ends were cut back, 5 bases at V and 2 bases at J, with 9 bases in the middle. Germline values: CDR1 LGHNA, CDR2 YNFKEQ.

The chain employs TRBV4-1 and TRBJ1-2; the match to TRBD1 covers 7 bases. The V gene end was trimmed by 0 bases and the J gene end by 8 bases; junction bases not matched to a gene: 12. Germline V CDR1 and CDR2: MGHRA, YSYEKL. CDR3 length: 16 amino acids. CDR3 protein: CASSQEGPGGYSGYTF. CDR3 bases: TGCGCCAGCAGCCAAGAGGGCCCAGGGGGTTATTCAGGCTACACCTTC.